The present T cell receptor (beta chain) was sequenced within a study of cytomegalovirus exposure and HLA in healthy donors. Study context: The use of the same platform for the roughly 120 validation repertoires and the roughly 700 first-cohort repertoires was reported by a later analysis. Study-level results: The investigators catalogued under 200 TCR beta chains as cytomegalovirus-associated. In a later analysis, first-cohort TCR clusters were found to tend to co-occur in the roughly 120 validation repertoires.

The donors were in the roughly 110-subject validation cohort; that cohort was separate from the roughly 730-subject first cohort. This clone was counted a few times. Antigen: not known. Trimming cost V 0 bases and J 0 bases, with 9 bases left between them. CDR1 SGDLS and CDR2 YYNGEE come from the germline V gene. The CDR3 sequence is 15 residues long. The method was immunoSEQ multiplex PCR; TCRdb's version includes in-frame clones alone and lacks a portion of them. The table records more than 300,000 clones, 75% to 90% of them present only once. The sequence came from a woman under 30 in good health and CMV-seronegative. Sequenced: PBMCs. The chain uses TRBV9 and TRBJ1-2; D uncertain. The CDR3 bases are TGTGCCAGCAGCGTAGCGCCGGGATCTAACTATGGCTACACCTTC. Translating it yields CASSVAPGSNYGYTF.